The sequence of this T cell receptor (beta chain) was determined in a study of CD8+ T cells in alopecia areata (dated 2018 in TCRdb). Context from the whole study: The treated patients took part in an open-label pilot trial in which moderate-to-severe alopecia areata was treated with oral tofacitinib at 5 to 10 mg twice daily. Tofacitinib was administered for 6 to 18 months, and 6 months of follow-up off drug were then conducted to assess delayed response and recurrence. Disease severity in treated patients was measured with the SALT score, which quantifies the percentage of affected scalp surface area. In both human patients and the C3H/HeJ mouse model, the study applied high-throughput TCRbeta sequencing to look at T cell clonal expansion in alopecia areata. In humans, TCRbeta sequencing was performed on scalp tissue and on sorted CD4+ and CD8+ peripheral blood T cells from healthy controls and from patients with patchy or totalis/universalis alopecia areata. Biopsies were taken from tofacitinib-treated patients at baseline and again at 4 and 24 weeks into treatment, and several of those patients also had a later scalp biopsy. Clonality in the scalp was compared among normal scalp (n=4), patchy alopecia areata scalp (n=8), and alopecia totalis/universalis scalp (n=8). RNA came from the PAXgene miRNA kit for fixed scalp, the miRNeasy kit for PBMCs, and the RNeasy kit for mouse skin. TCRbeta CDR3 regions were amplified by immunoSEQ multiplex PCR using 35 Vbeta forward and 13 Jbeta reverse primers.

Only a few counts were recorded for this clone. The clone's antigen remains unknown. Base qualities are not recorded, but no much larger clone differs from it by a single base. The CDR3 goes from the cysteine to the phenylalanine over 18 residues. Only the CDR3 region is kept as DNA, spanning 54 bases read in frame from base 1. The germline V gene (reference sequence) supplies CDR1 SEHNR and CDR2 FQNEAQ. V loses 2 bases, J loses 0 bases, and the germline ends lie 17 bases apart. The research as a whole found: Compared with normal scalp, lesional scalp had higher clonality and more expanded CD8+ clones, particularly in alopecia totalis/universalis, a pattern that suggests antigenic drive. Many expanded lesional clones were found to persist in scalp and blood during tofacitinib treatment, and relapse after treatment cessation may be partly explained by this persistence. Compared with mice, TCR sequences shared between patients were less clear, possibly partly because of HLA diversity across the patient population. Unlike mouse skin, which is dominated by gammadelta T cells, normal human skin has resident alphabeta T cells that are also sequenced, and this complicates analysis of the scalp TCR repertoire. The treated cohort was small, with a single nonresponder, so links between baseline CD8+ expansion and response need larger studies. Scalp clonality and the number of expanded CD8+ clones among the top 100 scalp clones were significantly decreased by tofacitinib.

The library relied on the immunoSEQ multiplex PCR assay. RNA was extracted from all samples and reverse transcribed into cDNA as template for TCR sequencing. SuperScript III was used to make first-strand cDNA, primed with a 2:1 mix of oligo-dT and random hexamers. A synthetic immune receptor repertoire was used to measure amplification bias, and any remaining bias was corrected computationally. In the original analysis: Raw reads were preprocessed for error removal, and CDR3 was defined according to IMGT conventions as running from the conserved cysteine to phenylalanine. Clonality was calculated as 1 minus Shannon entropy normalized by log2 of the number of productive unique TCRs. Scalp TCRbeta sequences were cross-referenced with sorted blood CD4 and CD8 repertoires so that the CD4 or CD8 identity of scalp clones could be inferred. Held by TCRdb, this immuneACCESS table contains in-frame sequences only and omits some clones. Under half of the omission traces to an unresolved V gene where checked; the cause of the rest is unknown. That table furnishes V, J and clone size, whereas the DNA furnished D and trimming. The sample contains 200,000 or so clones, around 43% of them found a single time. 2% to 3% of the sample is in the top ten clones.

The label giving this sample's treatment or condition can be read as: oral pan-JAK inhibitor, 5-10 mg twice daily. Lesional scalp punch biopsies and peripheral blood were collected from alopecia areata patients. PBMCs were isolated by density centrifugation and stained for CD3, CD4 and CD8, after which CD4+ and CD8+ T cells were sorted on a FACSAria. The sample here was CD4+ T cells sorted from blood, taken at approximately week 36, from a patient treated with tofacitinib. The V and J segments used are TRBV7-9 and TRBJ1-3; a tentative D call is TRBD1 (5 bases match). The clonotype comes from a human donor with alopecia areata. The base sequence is TGTGCCAGCAGCTTACCAGGCGGGGGACCGAGCTCTGGAAACACCATATATTTT. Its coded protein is CASSLPGGGPSSGNTIYF.